This TCR beta chain was recorded in a study of T cells in localized non-small cell lung cancer. Broader study findings: Heterogeneity within the tumor remains possible, as just one region underwent sequencing. With higher T cell density in blood came longer overall survival.

Sequencing was performed with immunoSEQ multiplex PCR; in TCRdb, only in-frame clones are kept and a portion is missing. The sample yields roughly 48,000 clones, around 77% seen once. Concerning this clone itself: Its antigen is undetermined.

This sample comprised peripheral blood, obtained before any cancer treatment. This clonotype originated in a man aged 40 to 75 with stage I squamous cell lung carcinoma.

CDR3 sequence (DNA): TGTGCCAGCAGTTTACGAAGGTCCTACGAACCCTACGAGCAGTACTTC. Protein sequence: CASSLRRSYEPYEQYF. The chain combines TRBV28 with TRBJ2-7; D ambiguous. V gave up 2 bases and J gave up 2 bases, with 16 bases separating them. The CDR3 extends over 16 amino acids. Germline loops: CDR1 MDHEN, CDR2 SYDVKM.